Following are 21 T cell receptor beta chains from one sample sequenced in a study of post-analysis software for immune sequencing data (dated by TCRdb to about 2015). Library method: PCR. The reads were generated on an Illumina HiSeq 2500. Unique molecular identifiers were incorporated into TCR beta cDNA libraries to reduce PCR and sequencing biases. TCRdb took the public reads, trimmed them with fastp at Q25, ran MiXCR for clone calling and kept in-frame beta chains. Entries that share a CDR3 protein sequence are merged under the most common genes and DNA. Present in this sample are roughly 180,000 distinct CDR3 sequences, approximately 30% of which were seen just once. The ten largest clonotypes hold approximately 1.5% of the sample. The paper as a whole reports these results and caveats: Patients showed significantly higher frequencies than controls for a handful of TRBV segments, among them TRBV5-6, TRBV5-1 and TRBV20-1.

Their cognate antigens are unknown. The sequenced sample consisted of blood. The receptors shown here come from a girl between 10 and 17 years old with multiple sclerosis.

This clonotype occurred many times. V gene TRBV9 combines with J gene TRBJ1-2; D is possibly TRBD1 (6 bases). Germline loops: CDR1 SGDLS, CDR2 YYNGEE. The germline V and J ends were trimmed by 0 bases and 1 base, with 10 bases remaining between them. The CDR3 extends over 15 amino acids. In nucleotides, the CDR3 is TGTGCCAGCAGCGTAGGGGGACAACTTAACTATGGCTACACCTTC. The encoded protein is CASSVGGQLNYGYTF.

The table lists this clonotype with many counts. The DNA for the CDR3 is TGTGCCAGCAGCTGGCCCGGGTGGGCTAGCGGGAAGCCAGATACGCAGTATTTT. Amino acid sequence: CASSWPGWASGKPDTQYF. This chain connects TRBV7-9 to TRBJ2-3, with TRBD2 identical over 9 bases. Germline loops: CDR1 SEHNR, CDR2 FQNEAQ (reference sequence). The V gene end was trimmed by 4 bases and the J gene end by 4 bases; junction bases not matched to a gene: 15. This CDR3 has 18 amino acids. Filled out from reference TRBV7-9 and TRBJ2-3, the complete variable domain reads DTGVSQNPRHKITKRGQNVTFRCDPISEHNRLYWYRQTLGQGPEFLTYFQNEAQLEKSRLLSDRFSAERPKGSFSTLEIQRTEQGDSAMYLCASSWPGWASGKPDTQYFGPGTRLTVL.

There are many counts of this clonotype. The V call is TRBV20-1, the J call TRBJ2-7, with 9 bases matching TRBD1. After removal of 4 bases from V and 4 bases from J, the junction contained 17 bases not matched to a gene. This CDR3 comprises 17 residues. Looked up from germline, CDR1 is DFQATT and CDR2 is SNEGSKA (reference sequence). The CDR3 DNA is TGCAGTGCTACTCCTATCGGACAGGGGTTTTCTTGGTACGAGCAGTACTTC. Translating it yields CSATPIGQGFSWYEQYF.

This clonotype was recorded at least ten times. J is TRBJ2-5 and V is TRBV5-1; D gene ambiguous. The CDR3 consists of 11 residues. Germline CDR1 SGHRS, CDR2 YFSETQ. The germline V and J ends were trimmed by 0 bases and 5 bases, with 2 bases remaining between them. The CDR3 DNA follows: TGCGCCAGCAGCTTGGATGAGACCCAGTACTTC. Its translation: CASSLDETQYF.

The chain recombines TRBV3-1 with TRBJ2-7; D possibly matches TRBD1 or TRBD2 (5 bases each). The length of the CDR3 is 15 residues. The germline gives CDR1 LGHDT, CDR2 YNNKEL (reference sequence). The ends were cut back, 1 base at V and 2 bases at J, with 12 bases in the middle. DNA for the CDR3: TGTGCCAGCAGCCAAGTGTTAGGGGACGCCTACGAGCAGTACTTC. Protein: CASSQVLGDAYEQYF.

Notes on this clonotype: This may come from a read error, since a much larger clone is one base off. The rearrangement links TRBV5-1 to TRBJ2-5; unclear D gene. CDR3 length: 13 residues. The V and J ends lost 3 bases and 11 bases respectively, with 17 bases between them. The germline gives CDR1 SGHRS, CDR2 YFSETQ. CDR3 region: CASSSSVFNVQYF. The CDR3 DNA reads TGCGCCAGCAGCTCGTCAGTGTTCAACGTGCAGTACTTC. Combining the CDR3 with reference TRBV5-1 and TRBJ2-5 gives the whole variable domain KAGVTQTPRYLIKTRGQQVTLSCSPISGHRSVSWYQQTPGQGLQFLFEYFSETQRNKGNFPGRFSGRQFSNSRSEMNVSTLELGDSALYLCASSSSVFNVQYFGPGTRLLVL.

This clonotype turned up a few times. The chain has TRBV11-2 and TRBJ2-1; the match to TRBD2 covers 9 bases. Germline values: CDR1 SGHAT, CDR2 FQNNGV. The CDR3 totals 14 residues. V lost 8 bases to trimming and J lost 2 bases; unmatched junction nucleotides: 4. CDR3 nucleotide sequence: TGTGCCAGCCTCCTAGCGGGAACCTACAATGAGCAGTTCTTC. Translating gives CASLLAGTYNEQFF.

This clonotype was found many times. The rearrangement joins TRBV11-3 to TRBJ2-7; D is ambiguous. With 4 bases removed from V and 5 bases from J, the gap between germline ends came to 9 bases. The CDR3 spans 12 residues. The germline gives CDR1 SGHNT, CDR2 YENEEA. As DNA, the CDR3 is TGTGCCAGCAGCTCGAGGAGCCACGAGCAGTACTTC. It translates to CASSSRSHEQYF.

There are a few counts of this clonotype. The rearrangement links TRBV3-1 to TRBJ2-1; D gene unclear. Germline V gene lookup returns CDR1 LGHDT and CDR2 YNNKEL (reference sequence). This CDR3 has 13 residues. V was shortened by 1 base and J by 4 bases, with 5 bases between the two germline ends. CDR3 nucleotides: TGTGCCAGCAGCCAAGCGGAATACAATGAGCAGTTCTTC. Residues: CASSQAEYNEQFF.

This clonotype occurred a few times. The V call is TRBV27, the J call TRBJ2-1; D may be TRBD1 or TRBD2 (5 bases each). Germline CDR1 is MNHEY and CDR2 is SMNVEV (reference sequence). This CDR3 comprises 14 residues. The germline V and J ends were trimmed by 0 bases and 10 bases, with 13 bases remaining between them. CDR3 bases: TGTGCCAGCAGTTTATCGGCCATGGGACCCGAGCAGTTCTTC. Amino acids: CASSLSAMGPEQFF.

This clonotype was detected a few times. CDR3 sequence (DNA): TGTGCCAGCAGCGTAGGACTAGCGGGAGTCGATGACGAGCAGTACTTC. As protein: CASSVGLAGVDDEQYF. The chain couples TRBV9 to TRBJ2-7; 12 bases fit TRBD2. This CDR3 contains 16 residues. With V trimmed by 0 bases and J by 5 bases, 6 bases remained unmatched. In germline, CDR1 is SGDLS, CDR2 YYNGEE. Variable domain in full (rest from reference TRBV9 and TRBJ2-7): DSGVTQTPKHLITATGQRVTLRCSPRSGDLSVYWYQQSLDQGLQFLIQYYNGEERAKGNILERFSAQQFPDLHSELNLSSLELGDSALYFCASSVGLAGVDDEQYFGPGTRLTVT.

This clonotype has a count of ten or more. The V gene is TRBV4-1, the J gene TRBJ2-7; maybe TRBD1 (6 bases). V lost 1 base, J lost 6 bases, and 16 bases lay in between. The CDR3 is 15 amino acids. Per the germline V gene, CDR1 is MGHRA and CDR2 is YSYEKL. The CDR3 region has the DNA TGCGCCAGCAGCCAAGTGGGCAACAGGGAATCCGAGCAGTACTTC. It is translated as CASSQVGNRESEQYF.

This clonotype was seen a few times. A much larger clone lies a single base off, so this may be a read error. The chain joins TRBV6-5 to TRBJ2-3, with TRBD2 as a possible D gene (6 bases). The CDR3 runs 15 residues. Germline V lookup: CDR1 MNHEY, CDR2 SVGAGI. Trimming left V 6 bases short and J 2 bases short, with 15 bases between. The CDR3 DNA follows: TGTGCCAGCAGCTCACGAGCGGGCCCCACAGATACGCAGTATTTT. Protein: CASSSRAGPTDTQYF.

Concerning this clonotype: Relative to the germline gene, one junction end is altered; a read error may explain this. J is TRBJ1-2 and V is TRBV12-3 or TRBV12-4; D call uncertain. The CDR3 loop spans 17 amino acids. The CDR3 DNA is TGTGCCAGCAGAACCTTGGACGCGGGCAGCCCTAACTATGGCTACATCTTC. Translated, it gives CASRTLDAGSPNYGYIF.

This clonotype has a count of ten or more. The chain combines TRBV5-1 with TRBJ2-7; possible D gene TRBD1, 5 bases. Germline V lookup: CDR1 SGHRS, CDR2 YFSETQ. The CDR3 covers 14 residues. The ends were cut back, 4 bases at V and 0 bases at J, with 11 bases in the middle. The CDR3 here is CASSKQAASYEQYF. In DNA form, the CDR3 reads TGCGCCAGCAGCAAACAGGCCGCCTCCTACGAGCAGTACTTC. The full variable domain, in which reference TRBV5-1 and TRBJ2-7 provide the parts outside the CDR3, is KAGVTQTPRYLIKTRGQQVTLSCSPISGHRSVSWYQQTPGQGLQFLFEYFSETQRNKGNFPGRFSGRQFSNSRSEMNVSTLELGDSALYLCASSKQAASYEQYFGPGTRLTVT.

This clonotype has just a few counts. The chain has TRBV2 and TRBJ2-7, with 7 bases aligning to TRBD1. The V gene's germline CDR1 is SNHLY and CDR2 FYNNEI. The CDR3 totals 17 residues. Losses at the gene ends were 4 bases for V and 1 base for J; bases not matched to a gene: 13. The CDR3 loop reads CASSGLIKQGQSYEQYF. The CDR3 bases are TGTGCCAGCAGTGGACTAATTAAACAGGGGCAGTCCTACGAGCAGTACTTC.

This clonotype was counted ten times or more. The CDR3 is CASIARPRSQYEQYF. The DNA of the CDR3 is TGCGCCAGCATCGCGAGGCCCCGATCCCAATACGAGCAGTACTTC. V usage is TRBV4-1 and J usage is TRBJ2-7, with D unclear. The germline V and J ends were trimmed by 7 bases and 4 bases, with 20 bases remaining between them. The CDR3 loop spans 15 amino acids. CDR1 is MGHRA, CDR2 YSYEKL, per germline.

This clonotype was recorded many times. The genes are TRBV7-6 and TRBJ2-3, with 9 bases that match TRBD2. Germline assignment: CDR1 SGHVS and CDR2 FNYEAQ. The CDR3 is 17 amino acids. The trim removed 5 bases at V and 6 bases at J, leaving 15 bases unmatched. DNA of the CDR3: TGTGCCAGCAGCCCACCCCCGGACAGCGGGAGGTCGGATACGCAGTATTTT. Residues: CASSPPPDSGRSDTQYF.

CDR3 in amino acids: CASSSEMTGTEAFF. The CDR3, as DNA: TGCGCCAGCAGCTCCGAAATGACAGGAACTGAAGCTTTCTTT. V is TRBV5-1 and J is TRBJ1-1, with D perhaps TRBD1 (6 bases). V was trimmed by 3 bases and J by 5 bases, leaving 14 bases between them. The germline V gene has CDR1 SGHRS and CDR2 YFSETQ. This CDR3 region has 14 residues.

In this sample, this clonotype turned up a few times. One end of the junction does not line up with germline, which may come from a read error. The CDR3 spells CGARAIPGNEQFF. Written as DNA, the CDR3 is TGCGGTGCTAGAGCAATCCCCGGGAATGAGCAGTTCTTC. J is TRBJ2-1 and V is TRBV20-1, with no clear D. This CDR3 is 13 amino acids long. Germline V gene sequence: CDR1 DFQATT, CDR2 SNEGSKA (reference sequence).

This clonotype was observed once. With a much larger clone just one base away, this may be a read error. This sequence joins TRBV7-2 and TRBJ2-7, with 13 bases lining up with TRBD2. In germline, CDR1 is SGHTA, CDR2 FQGNSA. This CDR3 has 18 amino acids. The CDR3 region is CVSSLVFSRTSGSYEQYF. In DNA form, the CDR3 reads TGTGTCAGCAGCTTAGTGTTTTCCAGGACTAGCGGGAGCTACGAGCAGTACTTC.